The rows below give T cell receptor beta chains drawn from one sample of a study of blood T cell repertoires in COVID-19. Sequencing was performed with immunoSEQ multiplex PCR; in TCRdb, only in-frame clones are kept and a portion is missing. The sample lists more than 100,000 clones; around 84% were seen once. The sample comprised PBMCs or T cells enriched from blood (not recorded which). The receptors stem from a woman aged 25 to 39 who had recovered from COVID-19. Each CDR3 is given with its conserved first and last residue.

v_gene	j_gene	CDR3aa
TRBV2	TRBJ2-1	CASSDRYYNEQFF
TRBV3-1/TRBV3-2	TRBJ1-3	CASSQQGWGNTIYF
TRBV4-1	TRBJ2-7	CASSQYGTSGSYEQYF
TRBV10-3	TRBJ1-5	CAIGTGDVQPQHF
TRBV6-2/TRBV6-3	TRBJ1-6	CASSYRGPDSPLHF
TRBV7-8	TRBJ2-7	CASSLAPGLGWEQYF
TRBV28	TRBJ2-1	CASSFGLSGRARNEQFF
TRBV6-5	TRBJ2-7	CASSRDRVYEQYF
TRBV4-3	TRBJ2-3	CASSQGTAGGEFSTDTQYF
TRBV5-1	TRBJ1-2	CASSQGLSYGYTF
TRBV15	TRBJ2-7	CATSRDRGTEVYEQYF
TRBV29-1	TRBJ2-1	CSVEDREGWAEQFF
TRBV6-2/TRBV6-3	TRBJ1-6	CASSYAATTRSPLHF
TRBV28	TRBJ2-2	CASSFWSSRNTGELFF
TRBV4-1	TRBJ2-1	CASSQGDRDYNEQFF
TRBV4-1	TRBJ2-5	CASSPARLSQETQYF
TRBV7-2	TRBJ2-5	CASSLPRDWVHETQYF
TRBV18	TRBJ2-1	CASSPQVGRATYNEQFF
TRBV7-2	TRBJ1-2	CASTQPGTLGYTF
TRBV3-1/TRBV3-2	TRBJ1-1	CASSQRQNTEAFF
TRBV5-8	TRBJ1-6	CASSLVSSPLHF
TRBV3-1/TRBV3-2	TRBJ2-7	CASSQAPTGTAYEQYF
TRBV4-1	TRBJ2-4	CASSPSKVGMSGNIQYF
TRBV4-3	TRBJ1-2	CASSQDSGVGYGYTF